Below are 4 T cell receptor beta chains sequenced from a single sample in a study of molecular identifiers for immune sequencing clone quantification. Via MiXCR, TCRdb re-called the PCR reads, giving one row per CDR3 protein. The sample holds 85,000 to 90,000 distinct CDR3 sequences, roughly 25% seen once. Sequencing input: naive CD8+ T cells from blood, with Jurkat cell RNA spiked in. As to subset: FACS-sorted CD8+CD4-CCR7+CD45RA+ naive T cells. The receptors here all came from a human donor in good health. Some libraries in this study had Jurkat cell RNA spiked in.

This clonotype was seen repeatedly, ten times or more. The V and J genes are TRBV29-1 and TRBJ1-4, with D perhaps TRBD1 (6 bases). The CDR3 has 12 residues. The germline CDR1 and CDR2 sequences are SQVTM and ANQGSEA. V lost 6 bases and J lost 6, with 11 bases in between. The CDR3 coding sequence is TGCAGCGTGGACCCAGGGGATGAAAAACTGTTTTTT. It is translated as CSVDPGDEKLFF.

Concerning this clonotype: A much larger clone lies a single base off, so this may be a read error. This rearrangement joins TRBV6-5 to TRBJ2-1, with D perhaps matching TRBD1 (6 bases). In germline, CDR1 is MNHEY, CDR2 SVGAGI. This CDR3 is built from 13 residues. CDR3 residues: CASSYSRGGEQSF. DNA of the CDR3: TGTGCCAGCAGTTACTCGAGAGGGGGTGAGCAGTCCTTC.

This clonotype turned up a few times. J is TRBJ2-7 and V is TRBV30, with unresolved D. V was clipped by 0 bases and J by 0 bases, with 6 bases between them. Germline CDR1 GTSNPN, CDR2 SVGIG (reference sequence). The CDR3 runs 13 residues. The CDR3 reads CAWSVGFSYEQYF. The CDR3 DNA follows: TGTGCCTGGAGTGTGGGGTTCTCCTACGAGCAGTACTTC. Looking up the rest from reference TRBV30 and TRBJ2-7 gives the full variable domain: SQTIHQWPATLVQPVGSPLSLECTVEGTSNPNLYWYRQAAGRGLQLLFYSVGIGQISSEVPQNLSASRPQDRQFILSSKKLLLSDSGFYLCAWSVGFSYEQYFGPGTRLTVT.

The chain combines TRBV29-1 with TRBJ2-1; D not resolved. Germline V gives CDR1 SQVTM, CDR2 ANQGSEA. The germline V and J ends were trimmed by 4 bases and 10 bases, with 11 bases remaining between them. The CDR3 is 11 amino acids. The CDR3 loop reads CSVVSVGEQFF. The CDR3 nucleotides read TGCAGCGTTGTCTCCGTGGGGGAGCAGTTCTTC.